Listed here is a single TCR beta chain. In the authors' workflow: Estimated nucleated cell counts came from reference gene primer amplification. Repertoires were generated with immunoSEQ multiplex PCR, while TCRdb's copy carries only in-frame clones and drops some. V and J calls and clone size are as listed in that table; D and trimming were resolved from the DNA. The data show over 100,000 clones, approximately 80% seen once. This CDR3 region has 15 residues. V trimming: 4 bases; J trimming: 3 bases; junction bases outside the gene matches: 5. CDR1 and CDR2 (germline): SGHAT, FQNNGV. This sample was included in a study of blood T cell repertoires in COVID-19.

The origin of this receptor is a woman in her 70s with acute or convalescent COVID-19. The chain joins TRBV11-2 to TRBJ1-5, with 8 bases aligning to TRBD1. The sequencing sample was made of peripheral blood. The CDR3: CASSSGTGFNQPQHF. CDR3 DNA sequence: TGTGCCAGCAGCTCCGGGACAGGCTTCAATCAGCCCCAGCATTTT.